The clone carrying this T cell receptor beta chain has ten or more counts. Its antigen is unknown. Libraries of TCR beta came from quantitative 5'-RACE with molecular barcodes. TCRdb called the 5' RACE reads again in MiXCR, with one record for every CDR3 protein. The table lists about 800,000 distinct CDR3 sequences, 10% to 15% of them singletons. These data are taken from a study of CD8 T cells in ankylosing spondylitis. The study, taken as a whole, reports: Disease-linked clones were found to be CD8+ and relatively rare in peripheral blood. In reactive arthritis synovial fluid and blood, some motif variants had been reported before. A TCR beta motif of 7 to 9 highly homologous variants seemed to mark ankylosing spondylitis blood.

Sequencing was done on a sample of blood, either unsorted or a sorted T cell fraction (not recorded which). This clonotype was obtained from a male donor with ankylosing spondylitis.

CDR3 nucleotides: TGTGCCAGCAGCTCACAGGGGGGTAGCGGGGAGCTGTTTTTT. Translation: CASSSQGGSGELFF. The chain couples TRBV7-6 to TRBJ2-2, with TRBD1 matching over 8 bases. Trimming cost V 4 bases and J 7 bases; bases outside gene matches: 5. Germline V gene data show CDR1 as SGHVS and CDR2 as FNYEAQ. This CDR3 region has 14 residues.